The T cell receptor (delta chain) described here comes from a study of gamma-delta chains in newborns, infants, children. Overall study: Polyclonal expansion of innate γδ T cells after birth follows microbial exposure.

A word on this clone: A far larger clone is just one base off, so this is likely a read error.

TCRdb redid the clone calls on the reads with CATT. The data show about 2,000 delta-chain clones, 3% seen once. This CDR3 spans 18 amino acids. Germline lookup yields CDR1 GEAIGNYY and CDR2 EKD. The chain employs TRDV2 and TRDJ1; 12 bases align to TRDD3. The source material was blood. This TCR was sampled from a child in good health. The DNA for the CDR3 is TGTGCCTGTAACACCGTGACTGGGGGATACCGGTACACCGATAAACTCATCTTT. Amino acid sequence: CACNTVTGGYRYTDKLIF.